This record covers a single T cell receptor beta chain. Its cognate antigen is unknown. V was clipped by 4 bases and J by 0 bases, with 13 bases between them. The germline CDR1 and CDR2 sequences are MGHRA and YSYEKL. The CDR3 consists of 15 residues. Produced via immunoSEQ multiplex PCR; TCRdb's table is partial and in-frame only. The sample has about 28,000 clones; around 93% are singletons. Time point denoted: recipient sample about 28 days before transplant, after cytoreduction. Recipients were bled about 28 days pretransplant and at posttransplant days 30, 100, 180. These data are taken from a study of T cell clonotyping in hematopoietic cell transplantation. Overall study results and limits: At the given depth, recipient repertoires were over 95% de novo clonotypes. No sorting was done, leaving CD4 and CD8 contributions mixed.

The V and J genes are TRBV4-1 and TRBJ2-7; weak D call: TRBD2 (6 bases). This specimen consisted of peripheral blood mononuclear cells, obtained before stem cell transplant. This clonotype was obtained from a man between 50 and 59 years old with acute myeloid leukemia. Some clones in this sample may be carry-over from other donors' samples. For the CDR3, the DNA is TGCGCCAGCAGCCCTCGACTAGGGAGCTCCTACGAGCAGTACTTC. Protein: CASSPRLGSSYEQYF.